The 17 T cell receptor beta chains reported below all come from one sample, sequenced in a study of breast tumors, draining lymph nodes, adjacent tissues. TCRdb re-analysed the multiplex PCR reads in MiXCR, keeping a single row per CDR3 protein. This table has 14,000 to 15,000 distinct CDR3 sequences, 40% to 50% appearing once. The sample was tumor-adjacent breast tissue. The receptors were sampled from a female donor with breast cancer. Some clones in this sample may be carry-over from other donors' samples.

This clonotype was recorded many times. It may be a read error: a sequence one base away is much more abundant. CDR3 DNA sequence: TGCAGTGCCGCGGTTCTAGATACGCAGTCTTTT. Translating it yields CSAAVLDTQSF. This sequence joins TRBV20-1 and TRBJ2-3; D ambiguous. Germline CDR1 is DFQATT and CDR2 is SNEGSKA (reference sequence). This CDR3 spans 11 amino acids.

This chain connects TRBV5-1 to TRBJ2-7, with 12 positions matching TRBD1. Germline lookup yields CDR1 SGHRS and CDR2 YFSETQ. The CDR3 contains 15 residues. J was trimmed by 7 bases and V by 0 bases; bases with no gene match: 5. The CDR3 bases are TGCGCCAGCAGCTTGGGAGGGACAGGGGGCGGTGAGCAGTACTTC. It translates to CASSLGGTGGGEQYF.

The rearrangement links TRBV12-3 or TRBV12-4 to TRBJ1-4, with a tentative D call TRBD1 (6 bases). The CDR3 length is 14 residues. V was pared by 3 bases and J by 11 bases, with 16 bases between. CDR3 sequence (DNA): TGTGCCAGCAGTTTCGGCGACACGGGGGCTAAACTGTTTTTT. It codes for CASSFGDTGAKLFF.

This clonotype has only a few counts. The chain carries TRBV5-5 and TRBJ2-2, with 12 bases lining up with TRBD1. Trimming removed 4 bases from V and 5 bases from J; junction bases left unmatched: 6. The CDR3 has 16 amino acids. Looked up from germline, CDR1 is SGHKS and CDR2 is YYEKEE (reference sequence). The CDR3 is CASSGGQGARTGELFF. CDR3 sequence (DNA): TGTGCCAGCAGCGGGGGACAGGGGGCTCGGACCGGGGAGCTGTTTTTT.

On this clonotype itself: Since the CDR3 does not end with the conserved phenylalanine or tryptophan, this likely comes from a read error. The genes are TRBV2 and TRBJ1-1, with D hard to call. The germline gives CDR1 SNHLY, CDR2 FYNNEI. The germline V and J ends were trimmed by 3 bases and 0 bases, with 8 bases remaining between them. The CDR3 loop spans 14 amino acids. CDR3 DNA: TGTGCCAGCAGTGACTATGGATTGAACACTGAAGCTTTCCAT. It specifies CASSDYGLNTEAFH.

This clonotype has just a few counts. J is TRBJ2-3 and V is TRBV7-6; 12 bases are a match to TRBD2. The germline V gene has CDR1 SGHVS and CDR2 FNYEAQ. The CDR3 loop spans 16 amino acids. J was trimmed by 1 base and V by 4 bases; bases with no gene match: 3. This CDR3 is CASSSRLAGGTDTQYF. In DNA, the CDR3 is TGTGCCAGCAGCTCACGACTAGCGGGAGGCACAGATACGCAGTATTTT.

CDR3 sequence (DNA): TGCAGTACCGGGGGAGGGCGGTTGACAGATACGCAGTATTTT. This gives the protein CSTGGGRLTDTQYF. J is TRBJ2-3 and V is TRBV20-1; 7 positions match TRBD2. The CDR3 is 14 amino acids. Trimming cost V 8 bases and J 3 bases; bases outside gene matches: 11. Germline lookup yields CDR1 DFQATT and CDR2 SNEGSKA (reference sequence).

V and J are TRBV7-9 and TRBJ1-2; D not resolved. Trimming cost V 1 base and J 4 bases, with 7 bases left between them. This CDR3 has 13 amino acids. Germline CDR1 is SEHNR and CDR2 is FQNEAQ (reference sequence). The CDR3 is CASSLEIGYGYTF. In DNA, the CDR3 is TGTGCCAGCAGCTTAGAAATCGGCTATGGCTACACCTTC.

This clonotype was detected many times. One end of the junction varies from germline; a read error may be responsible. The chain combines TRBV11-2 with TRBJ1-6; weak D call: TRBD1 (5 bases). This CDR3 spans 15 amino acids. Germline V lookup: CDR1 SGHAT, CDR2 FQNNGV. This CDR3 is CASSLSQGANSPLHF. DNA for the CDR3: TGTGCCAGCAGCTTAAGCCAGGGCGCTAATTCGCCCCTCCACTTT. The variable domain in full, completed from reference TRBV11-2 and TRBJ1-6, reads EAGVAQSPRYKIIEKRQSVAFWCNPISGHATLYWYQQILGQGPKLLIQFQNNGVVDDSQLPKDRFSAERLKGVDSTLKIQPAKLEDSAVYLCASSLSQGANSPLHFGNGTRLTVT.

The table lists this clonotype with a count of one. The J gene is TRBJ1-2, the V gene TRBV19; 7 positions agree with TRBD1. The CDR3 is 13 amino acids. CDR1 and CDR2 (germline): LNHDA, SQIVND (reference sequence). Unmatched junction bases numbered 4, after V lost 5 bases and J lost 4 bases. The DNA for the CDR3 is TGTGCCAGTAGTTCCCGGACAGGCTATGGCTACACCTTC. It encodes CASSSRTGYGYTF.

This clonotype appeared many times. A much larger clone sits a single nucleotide away, making a read error possible. The chain uses TRBV7-9 and TRBJ2-7; TRBD2 aligns across 7 bases. The CDR3 spans 14 residues. The germline CDR1 and CDR2 sequences are SEHNR and FQNEAQ (reference sequence). V was clipped by 3 bases and J by 0 bases; unmatched bases: 2. The CDR3 DNA reads as TGTGCCAGCAGCTTGTGGGGGGGCTCCTACGAGCAGTACTTC. It codes for CASSLWGGSYEQYF.

This clonotype was observed at least ten times. This sequence may be a read error, since a much larger clone differs from it by one base. The chain is built from TRBV6-1 and TRBJ1-5; D is uncertain. Germline CDR1 is MNHNS and CDR2 is SASEGT. V lost 5 bases to trimming and J lost 15 bases, with 14 bases between them. The CDR3 is made up of 11 amino acids. The CDR3 loop reads CASSQHFDRHF. CDR3 DNA sequence: TGTGCCAGCAGTCAGCACTTCGATCGGCATTTT.

This clonotype is classed as medium-sized (0.01 to 0.1%). V usage is TRBV4-1 and J usage is TRBJ1-6, with D maybe TRBD1 (5 bases). Per germline, CDR1 MGHRA and CDR2 YSYEKL. The germline V and J ends were trimmed by 2 bases and 5 bases, with 10 bases remaining between them. The CDR3 extends over 15 amino acids. CDR3 region: CASSQLDSHNSPLHF. CDR3 DNA: TGCGCCAGCAGCCAACTCGACAGCCATAATTCACCCCTCCACTTT.

This clonotype has a count of ten or more. The chain links TRBV18 to TRBJ2-7, with D tentatively TRBD2 (5 bases). The CDR3 runs 18 residues. The germline V and J ends were trimmed by 0 bases and 0 bases, with 18 bases remaining between them. Germline V lookup: CDR1 KGHSH, CDR2 LQKENI. The CDR3 here is CASSPPTSKRLSSYEQYF. The CDR3 nucleotides read TGTGCCAGCTCACCACCGACATCTAAGCGGCTTAGCTCCTACGAGCAGTACTTC. Drawing the rest from reference TRBV18 and TRBJ2-7, the complete variable domain is NAGVMQNPRHLVRRRGQEARLRCSPMKGHSHVYWYRQLPEEGLKFMVYLQKENIIDESGMPKERFSAEFPKEGPSILRIQQVVRGDSAAYFCASSPPTSKRLSSYEQYFGPGTRLTVT.

This sequence joins TRBV5-1 and TRBJ2-3; TRBD2 is a possible D gene (6 bases). This CDR3 has 16 residues. V shed 4 bases and J shed 2 bases, with 17 bases lying between them. CDR1 and CDR2 from the germline V gene are SGHRS and YFSETQ. CDR3 in DNA: TGCGCCAGCAGCCCCCGCTCTAGCGCTTACACAGATACGCAGTATTTT. Translating it yields CASSPRSSAYTDTQYF. The complete variable domain, with remaining parts taken from reference TRBV5-1 and TRBJ2-3, reads KAGVTQTPRYLIKTRGQQVTLSCSPISGHRSVSWYQQTPGQGLQFLFEYFSETQRNKGNFPGRFSGRQFSNSRSEMNVSTLELGDSALYLCASSPRSSAYTDTQYFGPGTRLTVL.

The rearrangement joins TRBV4-3 to TRBJ1-2; no reliable D call. Trimming removed 0 bases from V and 10 bases from J, with 12 bases in between. Germline-derived CDR1 and CDR2 are LGHNA and YSLEER. CDR3 length equals 13 residues. The CDR3 here is CASSQEEGRDYTF. CDR3 bases: TGCGCCAGCAGCCAAGAGGAAGGGAGAGACTACACCTTC.

In this sample, this clonotype turned up many times. This chain links TRBV20-1 with TRBJ1-5, with D possibly being TRBD1 (6 bases). The germline V and J ends were trimmed by 5 bases and 6 bases, with 20 bases remaining between them. Germline V gene data show CDR1 as DFQATT and CDR2 as SNEGSKA (reference sequence). The CDR3 covers 15 residues. The CDR3 nucleotides read TGCAGTGCTCTTCGCGACAGGTCCGGGAGTCAGCCCCAGCATTTT. The encoded protein is CSALRDRSGSQPQHF.